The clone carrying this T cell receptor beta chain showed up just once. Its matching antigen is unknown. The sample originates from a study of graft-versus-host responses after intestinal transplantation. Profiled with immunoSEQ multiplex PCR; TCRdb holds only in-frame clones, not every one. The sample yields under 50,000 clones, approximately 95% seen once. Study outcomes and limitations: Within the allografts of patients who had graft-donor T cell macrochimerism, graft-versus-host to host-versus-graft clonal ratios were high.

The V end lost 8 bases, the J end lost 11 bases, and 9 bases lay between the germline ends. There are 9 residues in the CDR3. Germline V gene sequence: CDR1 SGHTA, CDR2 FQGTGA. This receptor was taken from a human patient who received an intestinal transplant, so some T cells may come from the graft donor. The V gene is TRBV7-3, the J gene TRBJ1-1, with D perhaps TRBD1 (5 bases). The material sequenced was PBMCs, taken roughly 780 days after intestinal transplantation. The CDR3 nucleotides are TGTGCCAGCCAGACAGAGGCTTTCTTT. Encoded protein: CASQTEAFF.